This T cell receptor (beta chain) derives from a study of cytomegalovirus exposure and HLA in healthy donors. About this clone itself: Its antigen is not identified.

Study-wide points: Several top significant clusters appeared, in a later analysis, to be linked to common viral pathogens. Researchers reported that a few CMV-associated chains were confirmed in vitro as CMV antigen-specific. It was shown in a later analysis that HLA-associated TCR beta chains were more clonally expanded than other, equally common chains. Per a later analysis, about 17,000 TCR beta sequences showed association with HLA alleles at 0.05 false discovery rate.

Germline lookup yields CDR1 MGHDK and CDR2 SYGVNS. The CDR3 consists of 13 residues. Trimming removed 6 bases from V and 3 bases from J; junction bases left unmatched: 1. The PCR contained 60 Vbeta and 13 Jbeta primers. Here immunoSEQ multiplex PCR was the method, and the copy in TCRdb shows in-frame clones only, minus some. This table has 200,000 or so clones, 82% appearing once. The TCR originated in a boy between 2 and 10 years old in good health and CMV-seronegative. The sequenced material came from PBMCs. The chain recombines TRBV25-1 with TRBJ1-1; the match to TRBD1 covers 10 bases. The CDR3 DNA follows: TGTGCCAGCAGGGACAGGGGGGACACTGAAGCTTTCTTT. Encoded protein: CASRDRGDTEAFF. Variable domain in full (rest from reference TRBV25-1 and TRBJ1-1): EADIYQTPRYLVIGTGKKITLECSQTMGHDKMYWYQQDPGMELHLIHYSYGVNSTEKGDLSSESTVSRIRTEHFPLTLESARPSHTSQYLCASRDRGDTEAFFGQGTRLTVV.